The rows below give T cell receptor beta chains drawn from one sample of a study of blood T cell repertoires in COVID-19. Profiled with immunoSEQ multiplex PCR; TCRdb holds only in-frame clones, not every one. The sample records approximately 180,000 clones, about 89% being singletons. The specimen sequenced was peripheral blood. The receptors shown here come from a man aged 35-49 years with active or convalescent COVID-19. The CDR3 runs from the conserved cysteine through the conserved F or W. A D gene is named only where the DNA matches it firmly. Size values are once, few and many counts, or a class for expanded clones, and some rows have none.

- | TRBJ1-2 | 16 | once | TRBV6-5 | CASSYRIQPGDYGYTF | TGTGCCAGCAGTTACAGGATTCAACCAGGGGACTATGGCTACACCTTC
- | TRBJ1-5 | 14 | few | TRBV21-1 | CASSKVRGNQPQHF | TGTGCCAGCAGCAAAGTAAGAGGCAATCAGCCCCAGCATTTT
- | TRBJ1-4 | 16 | - | TRBV11-2 | CASSVTGGVANEKLFF | TGTGCCAGCAGCGTCACGGGGGGGGTGGCTAATGAAAAACTGTTTTTT
- | TRBJ2-6 | 12 | - | TRBV2 | CASSEWQGSRTF | TGTGCCAGCAGTGAATGGCAGGGGTCCCGTACTTTC
- | TRBJ1-1 | 14 | few | TRBV11-2 | CASSPDRFSTEAFF | TGTGCCAGCAGCCCCGACAGGTTTAGCACTGAAGCTTTCTTT
- | TRBJ1-2 | 14 | - | TRBV4-1 | CASSQDLGGYGYTF | TGCGCCAGCAGCCAAGATCTGGGGGGCTATGGCTACACCTTC
TRBD1 | TRBJ1-4 | 16 | - | TRBV28 | CASSATKTGVPEKLFF | TGTGCCAGCAGCGCCACCAAGACAGGGGTTCCTGAAAAACTGTTTTTT
TRBD1 | TRBJ2-6 | 16 | - | TRBV10-2 | CASMGQGTSGANVLTF | TGCGCCAGCATGGGACAGGGTACATCTGGGGCCAACGTCCTGACTTTC
- | TRBJ2-7 | 13 | - | TRBV7-6 | CASSLHNSYEQYF | TGTGCCAGCAGCCTCCACAACTCCTACGAGCAGTACTTC
TRBD1 | TRBJ1-2 | 16 | - | TRBV6-5 | CASSFGQGGPSYGYTF | TGTGCCAGCAGTTTCGGACAGGGTGGCCCCTCCTATGGCTACACCTTC
TRBD1 | TRBJ1-1 | 13 | - | TRBV6-5 | CASSYSLDREAFF | TGTGCCAGCAGTTACTCCTTGGACAGGGAAGCTTTCTTT
- | TRBJ2-3 | 11 | - | TRBV5-1 | CASSMRDTQYF | TGCGCCAGCTCCATGAGAGATACGCAGTATTTT
TRBD1 | TRBJ1-6 | 14 | - | TRBV3-1/TRBV3-2 | CASTPGDRDSPLHF | TGTGCCAGCACCCCGGGCGACAGGGATTCACCCCTCCACTTT
- | TRBJ2-2 | 14 | - | TRBV4-1 | CASSLQVLTGELFF | TGCGCCAGCAGCCTACAGGTCCTCACCGGGGAGCTGTTTTTT
- | TRBJ2-2 | 15 | - | TRBV4-1 | CASSQEQTSAGELFF | TGCGCCAGCAGCCAGGAACAAACTAGTGCCGGGGAGCTGTTTTTT
TRBD1 | TRBJ2-2 | 15 | - | TRBV9 | CASSVDDRVPGELFF | TGTGCCAGCAGCGTAGACGACAGGGTCCCCGGGGAGCTGTTTTTT
- | TRBJ2-3 | 15 | - | TRBV9 | CASSVGAETTDTQYF | TGTGCCAGCAGCGTAGGGGCAGAAACCACAGATACGCAGTATTTT
- | TRBJ1-3 | 17 | - | TRBV30 | CAWSISVLGYSGNTIYF | TGTGCCTGGAGTATTTCGGTTCTCGGGTACTCTGGAAACACCATATATTTT
TRBD2 | TRBJ2-1 | 16 | - | TRBV7-3 | CASSFTSGATYNEQFF | TGTGCCAGCAGCTTTACTAGCGGGGCAACCTACAATGAGCAGTTCTTC
- | TRBJ1-2 | 14 | - | TRBV5-1 | CASSLPSTNYGYTF | TGCGCCAGCAGCTTGCCGAGCACTAACTATGGCTACACCTTC
- | TRBJ2-5 | 17 | once | TRBV3-1/TRBV3-2 | CASSYTSDRSHRETQYF | TGTGCCAGCAGCTACACGTCCGACAGGAGCCACAGGGAGACCCAGTACTTC
- | TRBJ1-2 | 16 | - | TRBV29-1 | CSAGLTDRIANYGYTF | TGCAGCGCTGGATTGACAGACCGGATAGCTAACTATGGCTACACCTTC
TRBD1 | TRBJ1-2 | 13 | - | TRBV5-5 | CASSLGQGGRYTF | TGTGCCAGCAGCTTGGGACAGGGGGGGCGATACACCTTC
- | TRBJ2-1 | 14 | - | TRBV29-1 | CSVWTESSYNEQFF | TGCAGCGTTTGGACTGAGAGCTCCTACAATGAGCAGTTCTTC
- | TRBJ1-4 | 15 | - | TRBV4-2 | CASSQAQGSSEKLFF | TGTGCCAGCAGCCAAGCTCAGGGCAGCTCTGAAAAACTGTTTTTT
TRBD1 | TRBJ2-7 | 14 | - | TRBV6-5 | CASSYGRQGYEQYF | TGTGCCAGCAGTTACGGGCGACAGGGCTACGAGCAGTACTTC
TRBD1 | TRBJ2-2 | 13 | - | TRBV30 | CAWNRGDGGELFF | TGTGCCTGGAACAGGGGGGATGGCGGGGAGCTGTTTTTT
- | TRBJ1-4 | 14 | - | TRBV18 | CASSPQTPNEKLFF | TGTGCCAGCTCACCTCAAACACCTAATGAAAAACTGTTTTTT
- | TRBJ2-3 | 14 | - | TRBV6-5 | CASSNSHTTDTQYF | TGTGCCAGCAGTAACTCCCACACCACAGATACGCAGTATTTT
- | TRBJ1-2 | 12 | - | TRBV19 | CASISQNYGYTF | TGTGCCAGTATATCACAGAACTATGGCTACACCTTC
- | TRBJ1-2 | 11 | - | TRBV29-1 | CSAWGDYGYTF | TGCAGCGCCTGGGGGGACTATGGCTACACCTTC
- | TRBJ2-3 | 14 | - | TRBV10-3 | CAISTTGFTDTQYF | TGTGCCATCAGTACGACAGGATTTACAGATACGCAGTATTTT
TRBD2 | TRBJ2-5 | 15 | once | TRBV7-7 | CASSLANGGKETQYF | TGTGCTAGCAGCTTAGCAAACGGGGGGAAAGAGACCCAGTACTTC
- | TRBJ1-3 | 15 | - | TRBV30 | CAWSVALTWGNTIYF | TGTGCCTGGAGTGTAGCCCTTACTTGGGGAAACACCATATATTTT
- | TRBJ1-1 | 14 | - | TRBV2 | CASSTGGMNTEAFF | TGTGCCAGCAGCACGGGGGGGATGAACACTGAAGCTTTCTTT
TRBD1 | TRBJ1-5 | 14 | - | TRBV2 | CASSQGGYNQPQHF | TGTGCCAGCAGTCAGGGGGGTTACAATCAGCCCCAGCATTTT
TRBD1 | TRBJ2-1 | 15 | - | TRBV28 | CASSKWDRGPNEQFF | TGTGCCAGCAGTAAGTGGGACAGGGGGCCTAATGAGCAGTTCTTC
TRBD1 | TRBJ2-1 | 16 | - | TRBV19 | CASSIPTGAAYNEQFF | TGTGCCAGTAGTATACCGACAGGGGCCGCATACAATGAGCAGTTCTTC
TRBD1 | TRBJ1-1 | 14 | - | TRBV30 | CAWSVPPDRDEAFF | TGTGCCTGGAGTGTACCCCCAGACAGGGATGAAGCTTTCTTT
- | TRBJ1-5 | 14 | - | TRBV7-2 | CASSRSGGRQPQHF | TGTGCCAGCAGCCGCTCGGGGGGAAGGCAGCCCCAGCATTTT
TRBD1 | TRBJ1-5 | 14 | - | TRBV3-1/TRBV3-2 | CASSLGTGEQPQHF | TGTGCCAGCAGCCTTGGGACAGGTGAACAGCCCCAGCATTTT
- | TRBJ1-1 | 14 | - | TRBV29-1 | CSVSISPMDTEAFF | TGCAGCGTGTCCATAAGCCCGATGGACACTGAAGCTTTCTTT
TRBD1 | TRBJ2-7 | 14 | few | TRBV18 | CASSPATGQAEQYF | TGTGCCAGCTCACCCGCGACAGGACAGGCCGAGCAGTACTTC
- | TRBJ1-2 | 16 | - | TRBV30 | CAWVRFRQQSNYGYTF | TGTGCCTGGGTTCGGTTTCGACAGCAGAGTAACTATGGCTACACCTTC
- | TRBJ2-3 | 16 | - | TRBV7-3 | CASSLMLRGSTDTQYF | TGTGCCAGCAGCTTAATGTTGCGGGGTAGCACAGATACGCAGTATTTT
- | TRBJ1-1 | 15 | - | TRBV21-1 | CASSKEPRGDTEAFF | TGTGCCAGCAGCAAAGAGCCCAGGGGTGACACTGAAGCTTTCTTT